The 27 T cell receptor beta chains presented below share a single source sample, sequenced in a study of T cell responses to AZD1222 COVID-19 vaccine. Libraries were prepared by immunoSEQ multiplex PCR; TCRdb keeps only in-frame clonotypes and omits some of them. The sample yields around 140,000 clones, 80% to 95% seen once. The specimen comprised peripheral blood, sampled 28 days after the second AZD1222 dose. The receptors were gathered from an adult who received the AZD1222 COVID-19 vaccine.

Comments on this clone: The sample contains more than one DNA sequence encoding this CDR3. V usage is TRBV27 and J usage is TRBJ2-3; D may be TRBD2 (5 bases). The V and J ends lost 5 bases and 3 bases respectively, with 12 bases between them. CDR1 is MNHEY and CDR2 is SMNVEV in the germline V gene (reference sequence). This CDR3 is 14 amino acids long. The CDR3 sequence is CASSSRTGTDTQYF. CDR3 nucleotides: TGTGCCAGCAGTAGCCGGACTGGAACAGATACGCAGTATTTT.

The chain recombines TRBV5-1 with TRBJ2-5, with 14 bases lining up with TRBD2. Germline values: CDR1 SGHRS, CDR2 YFSETQ. The junction had 8 bases not matched to a gene; V was cut back by 0 bases and J by 4 bases. This CDR3 has 18 amino acids. For the CDR3, the DNA is TGCGCCAGCAGCTTGGACCCTCCCGGGACTAGCGGGAGAGAGACCCAGTACTTC. Its protein is CASSLDPPGTSGRETQYF.

The chain links TRBV9 to TRBJ2-1, with 10 nucleotides matching TRBD2. This CDR3 has 15 amino acids. Germline values: CDR1 SGDLS, CDR2 YYNGEE. J lost 9 bases, V lost 5 bases, and 11 bases had no gene match. The CDR3 DNA sequence: TGTGCCAGCAGTCTCCCCAGCGGGAGGGTCGGTGAGCAGTTCTTC. Its protein product is CASSLPSGRVGEQFF.

The chain carries TRBV5-6 and TRBJ2-1; D may be TRBD1 (5 bases). Trimming pared 3 bases from V and 4 bases from J, leaving 14 bases between. The germline CDR1 and CDR2 sequences are SGHDT and YYEEEE. The CDR3 is 15 residues long. This CDR3 reads CASSSAVGRYNEQFF. The CDR3 DNA is TGTGCCAGCAGCTCCGCGGTGGGGCGTTACAATGAGCAGTTCTTC.

V gene TRBV7-2 combines with J gene TRBJ2-3, with a weak D call TRBD2 (6 bases). The length of the CDR3 is 15 residues. Germline CDR1 is SGHTA and CDR2 is FQGNSA. Trimming shortened V by 3 bases and J by 1 base, and 11 bases separated the two germline ends. The CDR3 is CASSFRRGGTDTQYF. DNA for the CDR3: TGTGCCAGCAGCTTTCGGCGGGGAGGCACAGATACGCAGTATTTT. Using reference TRBV7-2 and TRBJ2-3 for the parts outside the CDR3, the full variable domain is GAGVSQSPSNKVTEKGKDVELRCDPISGHTALYWYRQSLGQGLEFLIYFQGNSAPDKSGLPSDRFSAERTGGSVSTLTIQRTQQEDSAVYLCASSFRRGGTDTQYFGPGTRLTVL.

V and J are TRBV15 and TRBJ2-3, with D maybe TRBD1 (6 bases). The CDR3 spans 16 residues. The V gene's germline CDR1 is LNHNV and CDR2 YYDKDF (reference sequence). Trimming pared 1 base from V and 0 bases from J, leaving 11 bases between. The CDR3 sequence is CATSRGQEASTDTQYF. The DNA of the CDR3 is TGTGCCACCAGCAGAGGACAGGAAGCCAGCACAGATACGCAGTATTTT.

The J gene is TRBJ2-3, the V gene TRBV14; TRBD1 might be the D (5 bases). This CDR3 region has 15 residues. The V end was cut by 4 bases, the J end by 1 base, with 12 bases between. The germline gives CDR1 SGHDN, CDR2 FVKESK. The CDR3 protein is CASSRKGHRTDTQYF. CDR3 nucleotide sequence: TGTGCCAGCAGCCGCAAAGGACACCGCACAGATACGCAGTATTTT.

This rearrangement joins TRBV4-3 to TRBJ2-7; D is unclear. This CDR3 is built from 14 residues. Germline loops: CDR1 LGHNA, CDR2 YSLEER. The germline V and J ends were trimmed by 0 bases and 2 bases, with 8 bases remaining between them. This chain's CDR3 is CASSQDINTYEQYF. The CDR3, as DNA: TGCGCCAGCAGCCAAGACATCAACACCTACGAGCAGTACTTC.

This rearrangement joins TRBV28 to TRBJ2-1; 11 nucleotides match TRBD2. Germline V lookup: CDR1 MDHEN, CDR2 SYDVKM. The V segment lost 5 bases and the J segment 15 bases; nucleotides outside the gene matches: 15. The CDR3 spans 15 residues. The CDR3 loop reads CASSVGTSGTTAWFF. CDR3 DNA sequence: TGTGCCAGCAGTGTCGGGACTAGCGGTACCACGGCGTGGTTCTTC.

The CDR3 loop is CASSLRRSGAGTGELFF. CDR3 DNA sequence: TGTGCCAGCAGCTTAAGGCGATCGGGGGCGGGCACCGGGGAGCTGTTTTTT. The chain joins TRBV7-9 to TRBJ2-2, with D tentatively TRBD1 or TRBD2 (6 bases each). V lost 2 bases and J lost 4, with 17 bases in between. The V gene's germline CDR1 is SEHNR and CDR2 FQNEAQ (reference sequence). The CDR3 has 17 amino acids.

The gene calls are TRBV7-9 and TRBJ2-5; 8 bases agree with TRBD1. CDR1 is SEHNR, CDR2 FQNEAQ, per germline (reference sequence). Trimming cost V 5 bases and J 7 bases; bases outside gene matches: 6. The CDR3 covers 13 residues. In DNA form, the CDR3 reads TGTGCCAGCAGCCAACAGGGGGAAGGGACCCAGTACTTC. Encoded protein: CASSQQGEGTQYF.

This CDR3 reads CASSSAGGTNTGELFF. In DNA form, the CDR3 reads TGCGCCAGCAGCTCAGCGGGGGGGACGAACACCGGGGAGCTGTTTTTT. The chain joins TRBV5-1 to TRBJ2-2; 10 bases align to TRBD2. The CDR3 sequence is 16 residues long. From germline, CDR1 is SGHRS and CDR2 YFSETQ. The V segment lost 3 bases and the J segment 0 bases; nucleotides outside the gene matches: 2.

The CDR3: CASTPWGAGSYEQYF. The CDR3 DNA follows: TGTGCCAGCACCCCCTGGGGCGCAGGCTCCTACGAGCAGTACTTC. The genes are TRBV5-6 and TRBJ2-7, with D maybe TRBD1 (5 bases). V was pared by 6 bases and J by 0 bases, with 16 bases between. CDR1 and CDR2 from the germline V gene are SGHDT and YYEEEE. This CDR3 has 15 residues.

The chain links TRBV19 to TRBJ2-5; possible D gene TRBD2, 5 bases. The germline V gene encodes CDR1 LNHDA and CDR2 SQIVND (reference sequence). The CDR3 length is 14 residues. V dropped 3 bases and J dropped 5 bases, with 13 bases sitting between them. The CDR3 is CASSIRRRWETQYF. The CDR3, as DNA: TGTGCCAGTAGTATTCGACGGAGGTGGGAGACCCAGTACTTC.

V and J are TRBV4-3 and TRBJ1-4; perhaps TRBD1 as D (5 bases). Trimming stripped 2 bases from V and 0 bases from J, with 7 bases between. This CDR3 comprises 15 residues. Per germline, CDR1 LGHNA and CDR2 YSLEER. CDR3 in amino acids: CASSQRGATNEKLFF. The DNA of the CDR3 is TGCGCCAGCAGCCAACGGGGGGCAACTAATGAAAAACTGTTTTTT.

This chain links TRBV2 with TRBJ1-1; no clear D gene. The V end lost 6 bases, the J end lost 1 base, and 9 bases lay between the germline ends. CDR1 is SNHLY, CDR2 FYNNEI, per germline. The CDR3 is made up of 13 amino acids. This CDR3 reads CASSLDPNTEAFF. Here the CDR3 DNA reads TGTGCCAGCAGCCTCGACCCGAACACTGAAGCTTTCTTT.

The gene calls are TRBV13 and TRBJ1-2; D remains unclear. Germline CDR1 is PRHDT and CDR2 is FYEKMQ (reference sequence). There are 13 residues in the CDR3. The V end was cut by 3 bases, the J end by 6 bases, with 11 bases between. This CDR3 is CASSLFSTDGYTF. DNA for the CDR3: TGTGCCAGCAGCTTGTTCAGCACCGATGGCTACACCTTC.

The chain is built from TRBV5-6 and TRBJ1-3; D is uncertain. The V gene lost 4 bases and the J gene lost 0 bases, with 11 bases spanning the gap. Germline V CDR1 and CDR2: SGHDT, YYEEEE. The CDR3 runs to 15 residues. The CDR3 here is CASSGPISSGNTIYF. In nucleotides, the CDR3 is TGTGCCAGCAGCGGTCCCATCAGCTCTGGAAACACCATATATTTT.

CDR3 residues: CASSSSRTGANSPLHF. In DNA form, the CDR3 reads TGTGCCAGCAGCTCGAGCCGGACAGGGGCCAATTCACCCCTCCACTTT. The chain is built from TRBV7-9 and TRBJ1-6; 9 nucleotides align to TRBD1. Per the germline V gene, CDR1 is SEHNR and CDR2 is FQNEAQ (reference sequence). The CDR3 runs to 16 residues. Trimming removed 4 bases from V and 7 bases from J; junction bases left unmatched: 8.

The chain recombines TRBV3-1 (or the pseudogene TRBV3-2) with TRBJ2-7; TRBD2 might be the D (5 bases). The CDR3 extends over 12 amino acids. From germline, CDR1 is LGHDT and CDR2 YNNKEL (reference sequence). The V end was cut by 4 bases, the J end by 4 bases, with 8 bases between. Here the CDR3 reads CASSLAQYEQYF. The CDR3 nucleotides are TGTGCCAGCAGCCTAGCGCAATACGAGCAGTACTTC.

The chain employs TRBV3-1 (or the pseudogene TRBV3-2) and TRBJ1-6; 7 bases fit TRBD1. Trimming removed 6 bases from V and 8 bases from J; junction bases left unmatched: 10. In germline, CDR1 is LGHDT, CDR2 YNNKEL (reference sequence). This CDR3 has 15 residues. CDR3 DNA: TGTGCCAGCAGGGGAAGGGGGCTTGGGGATTCACCCCTCCACTTT. It yields the protein CASRGRGLGDSPLHF.

This clone has at least ten counts. This sequence joins TRBV7-2 and TRBJ2-7; D gene uncertain. CDR3 length: 12 amino acids. CDR1 and CDR2 (germline): SGHTA, FQGNSA. V lost 5 bases and J 0 bases, leaving 5 bases between the germline ends. CDR3 nucleotide sequence: TGTGCCAGCAGCGCCAGCTCCTACGAGCAGTACTTC. The encoded protein is CASSASSYEQYF.

This chain links TRBV7-3 with TRBJ1-1; D ambiguous. This CDR3 is built from 13 residues. Trimming cost V 4 bases and J 2 bases, with 8 bases left between them. The germline CDR1 and CDR2 sequences are SGHTA and FQGTGA. The CDR3 nucleotides read TGTGCCAGCAGCTCCGACGTTAACACTGAAGCTTTCTTT. It codes for CASSSDVNTEAFF.

The chain joins TRBV6-2 or TRBV6-3 to TRBJ2-1; D is undetermined. Germline V CDR1 and CDR2: MNHEY, SVGEGT. Trimming removed 0 bases at V and 0 bases at J, with 9 bases between. The CDR3 contains 16 residues. Written as DNA, the CDR3 is TGTGCCAGCAGTTACTCGAGCCCTACCTCCTACAATGAGCAGTTCTTC. This codes for CASSYSSPTSYNEQFF.

This rearrangement joins TRBV7-2 to TRBJ2-1, with TRBD2 matching 9 bases. Germline assignment: CDR1 SGHTA and CDR2 FQGNSA. The CDR3 covers 18 residues. Trimming at V came to 6 bases and at J to 0 bases, leaving 12 bases not matched to a gene. CDR3 in DNA: TGTGCCAGCAGTTTTCAGAGCGGGGGGACGAGCTCCTACAATGAGCAGTTCTTC. The encoded protein is CASSFQSGGTSSYNEQFF.

This clone was detected only once. The genes are TRBV14 and TRBJ2-6; D is unclear. Germline CDR1 SGHDN, CDR2 FVKESK. The CDR3 sequence is 15 residues long. V was clipped by 3 bases and J by 0 bases, with 6 bases between them. CDR3 sequence reads: CASSQANSGANVLTF. In DNA, the CDR3 is TGTGCCAGCAGCCAGGCTAACTCTGGGGCCAACGTCCTGACTTTC.

The V and J genes are TRBV28 and TRBJ1-2; D unclear. V was pared by 3 bases and J by 8 bases, with 13 bases between. Germline-derived CDR1 and CDR2 are MDHEN and SYDVKM. The CDR3 loop spans 13 amino acids. DNA of the CDR3: TGTGCCAGCAGTTTCTTCCCCCCAATAGGCTACACCTTC. Encoded protein: CASSFFPPIGYTF.